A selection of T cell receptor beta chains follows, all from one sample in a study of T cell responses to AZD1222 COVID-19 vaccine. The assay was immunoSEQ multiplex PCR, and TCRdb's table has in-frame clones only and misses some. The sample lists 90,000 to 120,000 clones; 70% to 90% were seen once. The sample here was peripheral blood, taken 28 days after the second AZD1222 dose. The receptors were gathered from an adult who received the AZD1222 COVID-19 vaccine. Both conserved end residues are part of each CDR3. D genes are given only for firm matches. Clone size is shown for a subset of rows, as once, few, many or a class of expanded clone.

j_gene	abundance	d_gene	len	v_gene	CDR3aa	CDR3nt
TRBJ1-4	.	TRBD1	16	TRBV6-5	CASSYSSAGGFEKLFF	TGTGCCAGCAGTTACTCGTCGGCAGGGGGCTTTGAAAAACTGTTTTTT
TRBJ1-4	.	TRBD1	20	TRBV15	CATSRALSRDRVWRSEKLFF	TGTGCCACCAGCAGAGCCCTTAGCCGGGACAGGGTTTGGCGTAGCGAAAAACTGTTTTTT
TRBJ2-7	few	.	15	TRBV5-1	CASSLASGLQYEQYF	TGCGCCAGCAGCTTGGCCTCAGGGCTACAATACGAGCAGTACTTC
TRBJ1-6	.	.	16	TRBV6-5	CASSSSDKHYNSPLHF	TGTGCCAGCAGTTCCAGCGACAAGCACTATAATTCACCCCTCCACTTT
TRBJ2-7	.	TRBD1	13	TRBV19	CASTPDRGLEQYF	TGTGCCAGTACCCCGGACAGGGGCCTCGAGCAGTACTTC
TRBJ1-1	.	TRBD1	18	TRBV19	CASSIRGGGFGPGNEAFF	TGTGCCAGTAGTATACGTGGAGGGGGCTTCGGTCCCGGGAATGAAGCTTTCTTT
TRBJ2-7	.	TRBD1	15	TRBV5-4	CASSTSGTGIYEQYF	TGTGCCAGCAGTACCTCCGGGACAGGGATCTACGAGCAGTACTTC
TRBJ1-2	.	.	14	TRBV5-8	CASSLGQATYGYTF	TGTGCCAGCAGCTTGGGGCAGGCAACCTATGGCTACACCTTC
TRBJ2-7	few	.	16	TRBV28	CASSLSYHGTVYEQYF	TGTGCCAGCAGTTTATCCTACCATGGGACCGTCTACGAGCAGTACTTC
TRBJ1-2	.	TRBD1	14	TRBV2	CASRSTDRDHGYTF	TGTGCCAGCAGATCGACGGACAGGGACCATGGCTACACCTTC
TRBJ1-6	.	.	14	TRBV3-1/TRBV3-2	CASSLGQRDSPLHF	TGTGCCAGCAGCCTCGGACAGAGAGATTCACCCCTCCACTTT
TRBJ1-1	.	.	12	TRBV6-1	CASSETGSEAFF	TGTGCCAGCAGTGAAACGGGATCTGAAGCTTTCTTT
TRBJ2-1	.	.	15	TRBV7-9	CASSFSGGSYNEQFF	TGTGCCAGCAGCTTTAGTGGAGGGTCCTACAATGAGCAGTTCTTC
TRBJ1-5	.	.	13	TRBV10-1	CASSEGTNQPQHF	TGCGCCAGCAGTGAAGGCACTAATCAGCCCCAGCATTTT
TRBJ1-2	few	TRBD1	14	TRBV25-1	CASSRTGREYGYTF	TGTGCCAGCAGTCGGACAGGGAGGGAATATGGCTACACCTTC
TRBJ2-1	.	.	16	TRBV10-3	CAIRESTGTSYNEQFF	TGTGCCATCAGAGAGTCGACAGGAACTTCCTACAATGAGCAGTTCTTC
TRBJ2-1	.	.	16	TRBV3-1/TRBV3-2	CASSQDHDITYNEQFF	TGTGCCAGCAGCCAAGATCACGACATCACCTACAATGAGCAGTTCTTC
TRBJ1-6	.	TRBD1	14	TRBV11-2	CATGTVFDNSPLHF	TGTGCCACCGGGACAGTTTTCGATAATTCACCCCTCCACTTT
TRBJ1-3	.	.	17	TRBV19	CASSMILDRVQRNTIYF	TGTGCCAGTAGTATGATCCTGGACCGAGTACAAAGAAACACCATATATTTT
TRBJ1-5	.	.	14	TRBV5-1	CASSLSTGAQPQHF	TGCGCCAGCAGCTTGAGTACAGGAGCCCAGCCCCAGCATTTT
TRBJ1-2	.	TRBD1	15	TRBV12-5	CASGSPRQGSYGYTF	TGTGCTAGTGGTTCCCCCCGACAGGGAAGCTATGGCTACACCTTC
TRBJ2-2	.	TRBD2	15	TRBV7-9	CASSHGLDRPGELFF	TGTGCCAGCAGTCATGGACTAGATCGGCCCGGGGAGCTGTTTTTT
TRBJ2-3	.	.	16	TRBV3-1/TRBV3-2	CASSQDLGASTDTQYF	TGTGCCAGCAGCCAAGATCTTGGGGCTAGCACAGATACGCAGTATTTT
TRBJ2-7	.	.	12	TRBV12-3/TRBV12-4	CASSFVRREQYF	TGTGCCAGCAGTTTTGTTAGGAGGGAGCAGTACTTC
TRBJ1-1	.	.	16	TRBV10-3	CAISPGVGLNNTEAFF	TGTGCCATCAGCCCAGGGGTCGGTCTGAACAACACTGAAGCTTTCTTT
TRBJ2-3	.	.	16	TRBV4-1	CASSQDRLASTDTQYF	TGCGCCAGCAGCCAAGATCGCCTAGCTAGCACAGATACGCAGTATTTT
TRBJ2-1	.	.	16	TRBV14	CASSQERQLSYNEQFF	TGTGCCAGCAGCCAAGAAAGACAGCTCTCCTACAATGAGCAGTTCTTC
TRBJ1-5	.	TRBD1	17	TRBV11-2	CASSLDLGRGFNQPQHF	TGTGCCAGCAGCTTAGATCTTGGCAGGGGGTTCAATCAGCCCCAGCATTTT
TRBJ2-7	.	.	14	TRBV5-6	CASSLVDIPYEQYF	TGTGCCAGCAGCTTGGTAGATATACCCTACGAGCAGTACTTC
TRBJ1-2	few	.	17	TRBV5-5	CASSLEATGHSNYGYTF	TGTGCCAGCAGCTTGGAAGCGACAGGTCATAGTAACTATGGCTACACCTTC
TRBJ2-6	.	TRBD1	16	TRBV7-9	CASRGQQGSGANVLTF	TGTGCCAGCAGGGGCCAACAGGGGAGTGGGGCCAACGTCCTGACTTTC
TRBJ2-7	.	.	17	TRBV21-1	CASSPRRDRGPSYEQYF	TGTGCCAGCAGCCCCCGCAGGGACAGGGGGCCCTCCTACGAGCAGTACTTC
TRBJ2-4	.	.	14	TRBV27	CASSFAGDLDIQYF	TGTGCCAGCAGTTTCGCCGGGGATTTAGACATTCAGTACTTC
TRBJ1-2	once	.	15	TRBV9	CASSAFLTPNYGYTF	TGTGCCAGCAGCGCCTTTCTAACCCCGAACTATGGCTACACCTTC
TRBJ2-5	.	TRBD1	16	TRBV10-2	CASSVEWTGGWETQYF	TGCGCCAGCAGTGTGGAGTGGACAGGGGGTTGGGAGACCCAGTACTTC
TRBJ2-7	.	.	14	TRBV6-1	CASSEGGTSYEQYF	TGTGCCAGCAGTGAGGGGGGTACCTCCTACGAGCAGTACTTC
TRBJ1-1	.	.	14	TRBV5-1	CASSLVQVNTEAFF	TGCGCCAGCAGCTTGGTACAGGTGAACACTGAAGCTTTCTTT
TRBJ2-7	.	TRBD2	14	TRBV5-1	CASSPGGTSDEQYF	TGCGCCAGCAGTCCAGGCGGGACTAGCGACGAGCAGTACTTC
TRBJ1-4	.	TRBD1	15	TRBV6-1	CASSELEGAWEKLFF	TGTGCCAGCAGTGAATTGGAGGGGGCATGGGAAAAACTGTTTTTT
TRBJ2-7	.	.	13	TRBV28	CASSLSRYYEQYF	TGTGCCAGCAGTTTGAGTCGATACTACGAGCAGTACTTC
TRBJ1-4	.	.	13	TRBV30	CAWRTGRGEKLFF	TGTGCCTGGAGGACGGGTCGAGGTGAAAAACTGTTTTTT